The source of this T cell receptor (beta chain) is a study of CD8+ T cells in alopecia areata. General observations from the study: Higher clonality than in normal scalp was seen in lesional scalp, especially alopecia totalis/universalis.

In each case, RNA was isolated and then reverse transcribed into cDNA as the sequencing template. Data came from immunoSEQ multiplex PCR; TCRdb stores just in-frame clones and leaves some out. The sample carries 140,000 to 150,000 clones, around 47% recorded once. Germline V gives CDR1 GTSNPN, CDR2 SVGIG (reference sequence). V gave up 8 bases and J gave up 2 bases; unmatched junction bases: 7. The CDR3 is 13 amino acids. With regard to this clone: The antigen remains unidentified.

The specimen was CD4+ T cells sorted from blood. The V gene is TRBV30, the J gene TRBJ2-7; 9 bases fit TRBD1. The sequence derives from a human donor with alopecia areata. CDR3: CARRDRVTYEQYF. In nucleotides, the CDR3 is TGTGCCCGACGGGACAGGGTGACCTACGAGCAGTACTTC.